This T cell receptor (beta chain) was captured in a study of blood T cells in healthy people across ages. The study, taken as a whole, reports: Per-million-T-cell TCR beta diversity fell roughly linearly with age.

Per germline, CDR1 DFQATT and CDR2 SNEGSKA (reference sequence). Between the trimmed V and J ends, which lost 0 bases and 9 bases, there was a span of 12 bases. The CDR3 is 13 amino acids. A second PCR of 7 to 11 cycles used a sample-barcoded 5' primer and a J-beta primer mix. Using its own MiXCR run on the 5' RACE reads, TCRdb lists one record per CDR3 protein. The sample carries around 320,000 distinct CDR3 sequences, around 27% recorded once. To note about this clonotype: Its antigen is not known.

The sequenced sample was blood. The V call is TRBV20-1, the J call TRBJ2-1; D is unclear. This TCR was recovered from a woman aged 70-85 years in good health. CDR3 loop: CSARDSRAPEQFF. The CDR3 coding sequence is TGCAGTGCTAGAGATAGCCGGGCTCCTGAGCAGTTCTTC.